Following are 17 T cell receptor beta chains from one sample sequenced in a study of CD8 T cells in Susac syndrome (dated by TCRdb to between 2018 and 2021). The library relied on the immunoSEQ multiplex PCR assay. RNA was extracted with the RNeasy kit and about 0.5 to 1 ug was reverse transcribed using random hexamers. TCRdb took the public reads, trimmed them with fastp at Q25, ran MiXCR for clone calling and kept in-frame beta chains. Rows matching on CDR3 protein sequence are summarized as one entry with the most common DNA and genes. Across this sample there are approximately 210,000 distinct CDR3 sequences, with 95% seen only once. The ten most abundant clones make up around 0.099% of the sample. The sequencing sample was made of CD4+ T cells from PBMCs. Source of these receptors: a human donor with multiple sclerosis.

This clonotype was found a few times. The chain combines TRBV7-9 with TRBJ2-6; D remains unclear. The V and J ends lost 5 bases and 2 bases respectively, with 4 bases between them. From germline, CDR1 is SEHNR and CDR2 FQNEAQ (reference sequence). The CDR3 is made up of 13 amino acids. The CDR3 bases are TGTGCCAGCAGCAGGGCTGGGGCCAACGTCCTGACTTTC. Its translation is CASSRAGANVLTF.

The chain has TRBV7-8 and TRBJ1-2; TRBD1 might be the D (6 bases). This CDR3 comprises 13 residues. Germline V gene data show CDR1 as SGHVS and CDR2 as FQNEAQ. Trimming shortened V by 2 bases and J by 5 bases, and 9 bases separated the two germline ends. Here the CDR3 DNA reads TGTGCCAGCAGCTTAAATACAGGGTATGGCTACACCTTC. It specifies CASSLNTGYGYTF.

This chain uses TRBV7-2 with TRBJ1-1, with a tentative D call TRBD1 (6 bases). V lost 3 bases, J lost 4 bases, and 15 bases lay in between. The CDR3 contains 15 residues. Germline V CDR1 and CDR2: SGHTA, FQGNSA. The CDR3 DNA reads as TGTGCCAGCAGCTTGGTAACAGGGTTCTCCACTGAAGCTTTCTTT. It encodes CASSLVTGFSTEAFF.

The V call is TRBV11-3, the J call TRBJ2-4; D is undetermined. The V gene lost 5 bases and the J gene lost 7 bases, with 12 bases spanning the gap. The germline CDR1 and CDR2 sequences are SGHNT and YENEEA. The CDR3 is 13 amino acids. CDR3 sequence reads: CASSRGLGNIQYF. The DNA for the CDR3 is TGTGCCAGCAGCAGAGGTCTGGGTAACATTCAGTACTTC.

This clonotype was counted a few times. The CDR3 DNA is TGTGCCAGCAGCTTGGACGGGACTTACGAGCAGTACTTC. Translation gives CASSLDGTYEQYF. This chain uses TRBV5-6 with TRBJ2-7; TRBD2 might be the D (6 bases). The V gene lost 0 bases and the J gene lost 4 bases, with 8 bases spanning the gap. This CDR3 has 13 amino acids. CDR1 SGHDT and CDR2 YYEEEE come from the germline V gene.

The rearrangement links TRBV28 to TRBJ2-1; TRBD2 aligns across 7 bases. CDR1 and CDR2 (germline): MDHEN, SYDVKM. CDR3 length: 14 residues. The trim removed 3 bases at V and 7 bases at J, leaving 6 bases unmatched. CDR3 bases: TGTGCCAGCAGTTTCGGCGGGAGCTGGAATGAGCAGTTCTTC. Protein: CASSFGGSWNEQFF.

This sequence joins TRBV6-5 and TRBJ2-3, with 7 bases identical to TRBD2. The ends lost 6 bases at V and 1 base at J; junction bases unmatched: 4. The CDR3 sequence is 14 residues long. CDR1 MNHEY and CDR2 SVGAGI come from the germline V gene. CDR3 sequence (DNA): TGTGCCAGCAGGAGGGCGGGGGGCACAGATACGCAGTATTTT. Translating it yields CASRRAGGTDTQYF.

This sequence joins TRBV28 and TRBJ2-7; 9 bases agree with TRBD1. Losses at the gene ends were 5 bases for V and 6 bases for J; bases not matched to a gene: 11. CDR1 and CDR2 from the germline V gene are MDHEN and SYDVKM. The CDR3 length is 15 residues. The CDR3 DNA reads as TGTGCCAGCAGTGAACCCACAGGGGGCTACGGCGAGCAGTACTTC. It encodes CASSEPTGGYGEQYF. Using reference TRBV28 and TRBJ2-7 for the parts outside the CDR3, the full variable domain is DVKVTQSSRYLVKRTGEKVFLECVQDMDHENMFWYRQDPGLGLRLIYFSYDVKMKEKGDIPEGYSVSREKKERFSLILESASTNQTSMYLCASSEPTGGYGEQYFGPGTRLTVT.

The chain carries TRBV7-9 and TRBJ2-2; 7 positions agree with TRBD1. V lost 3 bases and J lost 5; bases outside the gene matches: 6. Germline V lookup: CDR1 SEHNR, CDR2 FQNEAQ (reference sequence). This CDR3 has 15 residues. The CDR3 region is CASSFFGTETGELFF. The CDR3 coding sequence is TGTGCCAGCAGCTTCTTCGGGACAGAGACCGGGGAGCTGTTTTTT.

The rearrangement uses TRBV9 and TRBJ2-2; possibly TRBD1 or TRBD2 for D (7 bases each). CDR3 size: 16 residues. V gave up 3 bases and J gave up 2 bases, with 14 bases separating them. CDR1 and CDR2 from the germline V gene are SGDLS and YYNGEE. The CDR3 spells CASSAQGGANTGELFF. The CDR3 DNA is TGTGCCAGCAGCGCCCAGGGGGGGGCAAACACCGGGGAGCTGTTTTTT. The full variable domain, its missing parts supplied by reference TRBV9 and TRBJ2-2, is DSGVTQTPKHLITATGQRVTLRCSPRSGDLSVYWYQQSLDQGLQFLIQYYNGEERAKGNILERFSAQQFPDLHSELNLSSLELGDSALYFCASSAQGGANTGELFFGEGSRLTVL.

This chain links TRBV25-1 with TRBJ2-3; 11 bases line up with TRBD2. CDR3 length: 18 residues. With 3 bases clipped from V and 1 base from J, the junction kept 9 bases outside the gene matches. Germline CDR1 reads MGHDK; CDR2 reads SYGVNS. CDR3 coding DNA: TGTGCCAGCAGTGACTTGTTTAGCGGGGGGGCCGGCACAGATACGCAGTATTTT. Translating it yields CASSDLFSGGAGTDTQYF. The variable domain in full, completed from reference TRBV25-1 and TRBJ2-3, reads EADIYQTPRYLVIGTGKKITLECSQTMGHDKMYWYQQDPGMELHLIHYSYGVNSTEKGDLSSESTVSRIRTEHFPLTLESARPSHTSQYLCASSDLFSGGAGTDTQYFGPGTRLTVL.

The chain combines TRBV27 with TRBJ2-7; D is unresolved. Trimming stripped 4 bases from V and 5 bases from J, with 12 bases between. The CDR3 has 13 amino acids. The V gene's germline CDR1 is MNHEY and CDR2 SMNVEV (reference sequence). The CDR3 bases are TGTGCCAGCAGTTACCAGTTTGCCCACGAGCAGTACTTC. Protein: CASSYQFAHEQYF.

The V and J genes are TRBV25-1 and TRBJ2-7; D is unresolved. CDR3 length equals 12 residues. CDR1 is MGHDK, CDR2 SYGVNS, per germline. The V gene lost 6 bases and the J gene lost 1 base, with 7 bases spanning the gap. The CDR3 protein is CASRDQSYEQYF. DNA of the CDR3: TGTGCCAGCAGAGACCAGTCCTACGAGCAGTACTTC.

CDR3 in amino acids: CASSYSPGTYFGQYF. DNA of the CDR3: TGTGCCAGCAGTTACTCCCCCGGGACGTACTTCGGTCAGTACTTC. V gene TRBV6-5 combines with J gene TRBJ2-7; D tentatively reads TRBD1 or TRBD2 (5 bases each). Germline lookup yields CDR1 MNHEY and CDR2 SVGAGI. There are 15 residues in the CDR3. Trimming pared 0 bases from V and 10 bases from J, leaving 19 bases between.

J is TRBJ2-3 and V is TRBV28; no reliable D call. The V end was cut by 6 bases, the J end by 0 bases, with 7 bases between. There are 13 residues in the CDR3. The germline gives CDR1 MDHEN, CDR2 SYDVKM. The CDR3, as DNA: TGTGCCAGCAGACTGCGGAGCACAGATACGCAGTATTTT. Protein product: CASRLRSTDTQYF.

The V call is TRBV4-1, the J call TRBJ2-3; D not resolved. Trimming left V 0 bases short and J 5 bases short, with 3 bases between. This CDR3 spans 12 amino acids. The V gene's germline CDR1 is MGHRA and CDR2 YSYEKL. In nucleotides, the CDR3 is TGCGCCAGCAGCCAAGATCAAGATACGCAGTATTTT. This encodes CASSQDQDTQYF.

This sequence joins TRBV4-2 and TRBJ1-1; D unresolved. Trimming left V 1 base short and J 0 bases short, with 6 bases between. The CDR3 runs to 14 residues. CDR1 and CDR2 (germline): LGHNA, YNFKEQ. The DNA for the CDR3 is TGTGCCAGCAGCCAAGGGTCTTTGAACACTGAAGCTTTCTTT. Translating it yields CASSQGSLNTEAFF.